The rows below give T cell receptor beta chains drawn from one sample of a study of blood T cell repertoires in COVID-19. The repertoire was sequenced with immunoSEQ multiplex PCR; TCRdb's copy has only in-frame clones and lacks some. Altogether roughly 130,000 clones are present, over 75% being singletons, with the ten largest covering over 9.5%. Sequenced sample: peripheral blood. The receptors come from a man in his sixties with active or convalescent COVID-19. CDR3s include the opening cysteine and the closing phenylalanine or tryptophan. D genes are given only for firm matches. Size is stated for part of the rows, as once, few or many counts, or as a class when the clone is expanded.

d_call | clone_size | j_call | v_call | cdr3_aa | cdr3_nt
. | few | TRBJ1-4 | TRBV28 | CASSTGFNEKLFF | TGTGCCAGCAGTACAGGGTTCAATGAAAAACTGTTTTTT
TRBD1 | . | TRBJ2-7 | TRBV7-9 | CASSPRDSDLYEQYF | TGTGCCAGCAGTCCTCGGGACAGTGACCTATACGAGCAGTACTTC
. | . | TRBJ2-7 | TRBV11-2 | CASSTQGGEQYF | TGTGCCAGCAGCACCCAGGGGGGCGAGCAGTACTTC
. | . | TRBJ2-7 | TRBV5-1 | CASSPGTSSYEQYF | TGCGCCAGCAGCCCCGGGACAAGCTCCTACGAGCAGTACTTC
. | . | TRBJ2-5 | TRBV6-1 | CASSEVPGPYQETQYF | TGTGCCAGCAGTGAGGTACCGGGTCCGTACCAAGAGACCCAGTACTTC
. | . | TRBJ1-5 | TRBV19 | CASASTGRARNQPQHF | TGTGCCAGCGCCAGTACAGGGAGGGCTCGCAATCAGCCCCAGCATTTT
. | . | TRBJ2-7 | TRBV4-1 | CASSQDRDSSYEQYF | TGCGCCAGCAGCCAAGACCGCGATAGCTCCTACGAGCAGTACTTC
. | . | TRBJ2-3 | TRBV6-2/TRBV6-3 | CASSPRGNTQYF | TGTGCCAGCAGCCCCAGGGGAAATACGCAGTATTTT
TRBD1 | . | TRBJ1-2 | TRBV28 | CASSLLPGQTSNYGYTF | TGTGCCAGCAGTTTACTACCGGGACAGACCTCTAACTATGGCTACACCTTC
. | . | TRBJ1-1 | TRBV7-5 | CARSLFRPGGDGTEAFF | TGTGCCAGAAGCCTCTTCCGTCCAGGGGGCGACGGCACTGAAGCTTTCTTT
TRBD2 | once | TRBJ2-2 | TRBV29-1 | CSVAPSIAGYTGELFF | TGCAGCGTTGCCCCATCGATAGCGGGATACACCGGGGAGCTGTTTTTT
TRBD1 | . | TRBJ2-5 | TRBV6-5 | CASSRRDRGQETQYF | TGTGCCAGCAGTCGGAGGGACAGGGGGCAAGAGACCCAGTACTTC
TRBD2 | . | TRBJ2-3 | TRBV11-2 | CASSPRPGGGADTQYF | TGTGCCAGCAGCCCCCGGCCGGGAGGGGGAGCAGATACGCAGTATTTT
. | . | TRBJ2-7 | TRBV20-1 | CSANTNYEQYF | TGCAGTGCTAACACGAACTACGAGCAGTACTTC
. | . | TRBJ1-5 | TRBV29-1 | CSVTDSSNQPQHF | TGCAGCGTGACGGACAGTAGCAATCAGCCCCAGCATTTT
TRBD1 | . | TRBJ2-2 | TRBV2 | CASRAGTGGTGELFF | TGTGCCAGCAGGGCCGGGACAGGAGGCACCGGGGAGCTGTTTTTT
TRBD1 | . | TRBJ1-1 | TRBV27 | CASRPAGTGEAFF | TGTGCCAGCAGACCAGCTGGGACAGGGGAAGCTTTCTTT
TRBD2 | . | TRBJ2-7 | TRBV29-1 | CSASGLSLTSYEQYF | TGCAGCGCCTCGGGACTATCCCTAACCTCCTACGAGCAGTACTTC
. | once | TRBJ2-7 | TRBV24-1 | CATTWNGGGGASYEQYF | TGTGCCACAACATGGAACGGTGGAGGGGGCGCAAGCTACGAGCAGTACTTC
TRBD1 | . | TRBJ2-1 | TRBV9 | CASSAGAGGLNEQFF | TGTGCCAGCAGCGCCGGGGCAGGGGGCTTGAATGAGCAGTTCTTC
TRBD2 | . | TRBJ2-1 | TRBV19 | CASSVQGLAGLSSYNEQFF | TGTGCCAGTAGTGTCCAAGGACTAGCGGGCCTCAGCTCCTACAATGAGCAGTTCTTC
. | once | TRBJ2-7 | TRBV9 | CASSEAPGATSYEQYF | TGTGCCAGCAGCGAGGCCCCAGGTGCGACCTCCTACGAGCAGTACTTC
TRBD2 | . | TRBJ2-3 | TRBV27 | CASSASGTSTDTQYF | TGTGCCAGCAGTGCTAGCGGGACTAGCACAGATACGCAGTATTTT
TRBD1 | . | TRBJ1-5 | TRBV27 | CASSLTTGDNQPQHF | TGTGCCAGCAGTCTAACCACAGGGGACAATCAGCCCCAGCATTTT
TRBD2 | . | TRBJ2-3 | TRBV4-2 | CASSQEKGGLAGSTDTQYF | TGTGCCAGCAGCCAAGAAAAAGGCGGACTAGCGGGAAGCACAGATACGCAGTATTTT
. | . | TRBJ1-5 | TRBV6-2/TRBV6-3 | CASSYFSGQPQHF | TGTGCCAGCAGTTATTTCAGCGGGCAGCCCCAGCATTTT
TRBD2 | few | TRBJ2-2 | TRBV6-2/TRBV6-3 | CASSSGSDTGELFF | TGTGCCAGCAGCAGCGGGAGTGACACCGGGGAGCTGTTTTTT
TRBD1 | . | TRBJ1-2 | TRBV3-1/TRBV3-2 | CASSPQGAYGYTF | TGTGCCAGCAGCCCCCAGGGGGCCTATGGCTACACCTTC
. | . | TRBJ2-7 | TRBV28 | CASSRRDLISYEQYF | TGTGCCAGCAGCCGAAGGGACTTAATCTCCTACGAGCAGTACTTC
. | . | TRBJ2-5 | TRBV21-1 | CASSKRAPREIQETQYF | TGTGCCAGCAGCAAAAGGGCCCCCAGGGAAATCCAAGAGACCCAGTACTTC
. | . | TRBJ1-2 | TRBV10-3 | CAISESAAAFFGYTF | TGTGCCATCAGTGAGAGCGCTGCGGCCTTTTTTGGCTACACCTTC
TRBD2 | . | TRBJ2-5 | TRBV5-4 | CASSPGLAGGVQETQYF | TGTGCCAGCAGCCCGGGACTAGCGGGAGGTGTCCAAGAGACCCAGTACTTC
. | . | TRBJ1-1 | TRBV6-5 | CATIRFRDTNTEAFF | TGTGCCACCATAAGGTTCCGGGACACGAACACTGAAGCTTTCTTT
TRBD2 | . | TRBJ2-1 | TRBV6-4 | CASSDSGLTYNEQFF | TGTGCCAGCAGTGATAGCGGGTTGACCTACAATGAGCAGTTCTTC
. | . | TRBJ1-6 | TRBV6-1 | CASSEVRSSYNSPLHF | TGTGCCAGCAGTGAAGTTAGGAGCTCCTATAATTCACCCCTCCACTTT
. | . | TRBJ1-5 | TRBV6-5 | CASSHRSNQPQHF | TGTGCCAGCAGTCACCGGAGCAATCAGCCCCAGCATTTT
. | . | TRBJ2-7 | TRBV6-1 | CASSDRRNEQYF | TGTGCCAGCAGTGATCGGCGGAACGAGCAGTACTTC
TRBD1 | . | TRBJ2-1 | TRBV5-4 | CASSSTGGSYNEQFF | TGTGCCAGCAGCTCTACAGGGGGCTCCTACAATGAGCAGTTCTTC
TRBD1 | few | TRBJ2-7 | TRBV5-4 | CASSPRGPSYEQYF | TGTGCCAGCAGCCCCAGGGGGCCATCCTACGAGCAGTACTTC
. | . | TRBJ1-1 | TRBV6-5 | CASSYWANTEAFF | TGTGCCAGCAGTTACTGGGCGAACACTGAAGCTTTCTTT
. | . | TRBJ2-2 | TRBV7-2 | CASSFRGPGSGELFF | TGTGCCAGCAGCTTCAGGGGCCCGGGGTCCGGGGAGCTGTTTTTT
TRBD1 | . | TRBJ2-7 | TRBV5-5 | CASSLEQGLPYEQYF | TGTGCCAGCAGCTTGGAACAGGGGCTTCCCTACGAGCAGTACTTC
. | . | TRBJ2-3 | TRBV2 | CASSELAASTDTQYF | TGTGCCAGCAGTGAACTAGCAGCTAGCACAGATACGCAGTATTTT
TRBD1 | . | TRBJ2-3 | TRBV28 | CACNPMGQGDTDTQYF | TGTGCCTGCAACCCGATGGGACAGGGAGATACAGATACGCAGTATTTT
TRBD2 | . | TRBJ2-7 | TRBV5-4 | CASSPTPREYEQYF | TGTGCCAGCAGCCCTACCCCGCGGGAGTACGAGCAGTACTTC
TRBD1 | . | TRBJ2-2 | TRBV6-5 | CASGQGYTGELFF | TGTGCCAGTGGACAGGGGTACACCGGGGAGCTGTTTTTT